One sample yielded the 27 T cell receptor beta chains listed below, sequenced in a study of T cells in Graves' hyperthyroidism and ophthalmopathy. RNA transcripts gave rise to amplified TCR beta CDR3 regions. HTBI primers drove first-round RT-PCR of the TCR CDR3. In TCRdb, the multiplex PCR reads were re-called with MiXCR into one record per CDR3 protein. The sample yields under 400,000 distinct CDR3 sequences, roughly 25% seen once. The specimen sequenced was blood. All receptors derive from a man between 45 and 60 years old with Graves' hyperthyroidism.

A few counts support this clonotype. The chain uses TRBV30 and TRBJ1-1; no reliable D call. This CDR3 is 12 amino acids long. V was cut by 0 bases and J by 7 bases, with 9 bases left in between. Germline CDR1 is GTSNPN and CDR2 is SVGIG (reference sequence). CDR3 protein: CAWSVRTDEAFF. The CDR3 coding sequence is TGTGCCTGGAGTGTACGGACGGATGAAGCTTTCTTT.

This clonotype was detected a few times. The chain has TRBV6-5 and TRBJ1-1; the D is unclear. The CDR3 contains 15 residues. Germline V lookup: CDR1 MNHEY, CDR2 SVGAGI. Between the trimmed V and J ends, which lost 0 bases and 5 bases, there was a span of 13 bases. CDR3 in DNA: TGTGCCAGCAGTTACTCCCGGAGCAGAAGGACTGAAGCTTTCTTT. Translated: CASSYSRSRRTEAFF.

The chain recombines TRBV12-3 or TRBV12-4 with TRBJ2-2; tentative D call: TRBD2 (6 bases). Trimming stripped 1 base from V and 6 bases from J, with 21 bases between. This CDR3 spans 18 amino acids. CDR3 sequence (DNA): TGTGCCAGCAGTTTAGGGCTGGCGGGGTTCGGTGTGGCCGGGGAGCTGTTTTTT. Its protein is CASSLGLAGFGVAGELFF.

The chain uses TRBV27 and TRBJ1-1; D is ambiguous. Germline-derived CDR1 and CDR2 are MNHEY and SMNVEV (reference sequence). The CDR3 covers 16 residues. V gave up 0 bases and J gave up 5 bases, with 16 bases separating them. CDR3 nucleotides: TGTGCCAGCAGTTTATCGGCGAGGGCAGGAGGAACTGAAGCTTTCTTT. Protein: CASSLSARAGGTEAFF.

As DNA, the CDR3 is TGCAGTGCTATTCTTGGCTCAAGGGGGACCCAGTACTTC. Protein product: CSAILGSRGTQYF. The gene calls are TRBV20-1 and TRBJ2-5, with D possibly TRBD1 on 5 matching bases. V gave up 4 bases and J gave up 7 bases, with 16 bases separating them. Germline V CDR1 and CDR2: DFQATT, SNEGSKA (reference sequence). The CDR3 contains 13 residues.

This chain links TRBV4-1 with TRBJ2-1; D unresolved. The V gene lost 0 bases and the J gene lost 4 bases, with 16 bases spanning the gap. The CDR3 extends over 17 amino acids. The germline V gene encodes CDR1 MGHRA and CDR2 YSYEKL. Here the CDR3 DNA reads TGCGCCAGCAGCCAAGATAATCGCTATGATTCTTACAATGAGCAGTTCTTC. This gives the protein CASSQDNRYDSYNEQFF.

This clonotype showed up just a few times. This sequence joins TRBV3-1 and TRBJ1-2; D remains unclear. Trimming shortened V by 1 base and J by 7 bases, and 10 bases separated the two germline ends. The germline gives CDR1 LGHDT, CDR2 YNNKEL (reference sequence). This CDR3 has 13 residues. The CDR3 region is CASSQGGGVGYTF. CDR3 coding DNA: TGTGCCAGCAGCCAAGGCGGAGGAGTTGGCTACACCTTC.

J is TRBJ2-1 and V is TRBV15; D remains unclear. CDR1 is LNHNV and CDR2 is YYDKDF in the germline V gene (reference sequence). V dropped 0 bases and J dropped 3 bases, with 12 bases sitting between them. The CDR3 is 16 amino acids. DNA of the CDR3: TGTGCCACCAGCAGAGATCTGGGCATGATCTACAATGAGCAGTTCTTC. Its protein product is CATSRDLGMIYNEQFF.

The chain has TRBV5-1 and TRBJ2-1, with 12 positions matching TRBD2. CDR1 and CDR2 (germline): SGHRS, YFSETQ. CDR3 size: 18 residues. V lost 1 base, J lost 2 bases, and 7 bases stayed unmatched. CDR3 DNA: TGCGCCAGCAGCTTGAACCTAGCGGGAGGGGGCACCTACAATGAGCAGTTCTTC. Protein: CASSLNLAGGGTYNEQFF.

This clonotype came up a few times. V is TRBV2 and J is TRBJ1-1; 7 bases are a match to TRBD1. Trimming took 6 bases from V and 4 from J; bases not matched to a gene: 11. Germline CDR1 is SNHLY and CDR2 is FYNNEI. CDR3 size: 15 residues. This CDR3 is CASRVDRPRGTEAFF. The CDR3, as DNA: TGTGCCAGCAGAGTGGACAGGCCAAGGGGCACTGAAGCTTTCTTT. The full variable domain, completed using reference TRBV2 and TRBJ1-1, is EPEVTQTPSHQVTQMGQEVILRCVPISNHLYFYWYRQILGQKVEFLVSFYNNEISEKSEIFDDQFSVERPDGSNFTLKIRSTKLEDSAMYFCASRVDRPRGTEAFFGQGTRLTVV.

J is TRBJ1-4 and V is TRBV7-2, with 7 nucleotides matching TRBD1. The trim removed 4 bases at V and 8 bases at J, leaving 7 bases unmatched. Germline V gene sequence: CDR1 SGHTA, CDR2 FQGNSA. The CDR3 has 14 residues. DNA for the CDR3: TGTGCCAGCAGCTCTTCAGGGGGAAAAGAAAAACTGTTTTTT. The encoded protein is CASSSSGGKEKLFF.

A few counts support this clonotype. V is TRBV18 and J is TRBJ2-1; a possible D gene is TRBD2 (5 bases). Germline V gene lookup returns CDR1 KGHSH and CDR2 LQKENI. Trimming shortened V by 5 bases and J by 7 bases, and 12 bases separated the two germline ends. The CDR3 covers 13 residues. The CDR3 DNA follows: TGTGCCAGCTCAGCCCGGACTGCTAATGAGCAGTTCTTC. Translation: CASSARTANEQFF.

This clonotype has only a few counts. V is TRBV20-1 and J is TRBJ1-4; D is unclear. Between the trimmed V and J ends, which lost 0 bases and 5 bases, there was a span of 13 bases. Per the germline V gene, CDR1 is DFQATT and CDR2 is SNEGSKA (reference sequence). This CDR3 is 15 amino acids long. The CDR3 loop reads CSARDSSLINEKLFF. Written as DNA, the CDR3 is TGCAGTGCTAGAGATTCCAGTCTCATCAATGAAAAACTGTTTTTT.

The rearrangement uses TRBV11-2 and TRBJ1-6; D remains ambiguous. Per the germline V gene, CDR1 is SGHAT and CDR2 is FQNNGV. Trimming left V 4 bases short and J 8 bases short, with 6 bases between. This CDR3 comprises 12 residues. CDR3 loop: CASSSRDSPLHF. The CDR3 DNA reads TGTGCCAGCAGCTCCCGGGATTCACCCCTCCACTTT.

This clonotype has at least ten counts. CDR3 loop: CASSQGAASNIQYF. For the CDR3, the DNA is TGTGCCAGCAGCCAAGGAGCGGCCTCAAACATTCAGTACTTC. This chain uses TRBV3-1 with TRBJ2-4; a weak D match, TRBD2 (5 bases). Trimming took 1 base from V and 6 from J, leaving 10 bases between them. The CDR3 is 14 amino acids. Germline values: CDR1 LGHDT, CDR2 YNNKEL (reference sequence).

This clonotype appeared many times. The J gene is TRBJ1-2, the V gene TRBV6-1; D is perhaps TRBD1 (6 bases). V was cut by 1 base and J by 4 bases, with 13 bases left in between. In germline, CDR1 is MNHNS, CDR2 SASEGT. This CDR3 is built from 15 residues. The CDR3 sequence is CASSEVGGAFYGYTF. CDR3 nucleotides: TGTGCCAGCAGTGAAGTAGGGGGGGCCTTCTATGGCTACACCTTC.

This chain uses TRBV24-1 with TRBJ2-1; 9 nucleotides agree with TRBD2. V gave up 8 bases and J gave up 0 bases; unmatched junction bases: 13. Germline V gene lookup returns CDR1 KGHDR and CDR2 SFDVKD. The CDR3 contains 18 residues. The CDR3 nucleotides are TGTGCCACCATGGGGTTGGCGGGAGGGCCAGGCTCCTACAATGAGCAGTTCTTC. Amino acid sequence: CATMGLAGGPGSYNEQFF.

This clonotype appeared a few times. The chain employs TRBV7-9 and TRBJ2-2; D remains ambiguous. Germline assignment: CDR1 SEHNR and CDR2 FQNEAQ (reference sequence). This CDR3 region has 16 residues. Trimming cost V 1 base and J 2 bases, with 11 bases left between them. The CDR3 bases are TGTGCCAGCAGCTTAGAGGTGGGCCCTAACACCGGGGAGCTGTTTTTT. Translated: CASSLEVGPNTGELFF.

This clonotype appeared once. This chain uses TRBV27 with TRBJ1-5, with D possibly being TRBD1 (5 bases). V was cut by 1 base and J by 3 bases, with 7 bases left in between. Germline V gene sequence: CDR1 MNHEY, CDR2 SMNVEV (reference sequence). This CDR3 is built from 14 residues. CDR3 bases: TGTGCCAGCAGTTTATGGACAACCAATCAGCCCCAGCATTTT. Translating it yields CASSLWTTNQPQHF.

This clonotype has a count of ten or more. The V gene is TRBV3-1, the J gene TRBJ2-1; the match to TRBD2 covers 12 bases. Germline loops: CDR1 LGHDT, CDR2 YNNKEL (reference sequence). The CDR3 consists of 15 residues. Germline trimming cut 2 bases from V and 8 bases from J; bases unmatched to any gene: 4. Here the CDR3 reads CASSQLAGGGDEQFF. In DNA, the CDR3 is TGTGCCAGCAGCCAACTAGCGGGAGGGGGGGATGAGCAGTTCTTC.

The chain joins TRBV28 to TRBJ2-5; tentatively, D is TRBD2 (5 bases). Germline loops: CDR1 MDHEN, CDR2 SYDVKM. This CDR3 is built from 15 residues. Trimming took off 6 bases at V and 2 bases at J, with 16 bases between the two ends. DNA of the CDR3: TGTGCCAGCAGCCACGGGGTGGGCCAGCAAGAGACCCAGTACTTC. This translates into CASSHGVGQQETQYF.

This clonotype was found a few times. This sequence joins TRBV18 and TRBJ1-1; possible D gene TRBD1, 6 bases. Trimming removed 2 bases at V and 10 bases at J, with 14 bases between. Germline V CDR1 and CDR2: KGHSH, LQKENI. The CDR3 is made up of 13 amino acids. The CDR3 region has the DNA TGTGCCAGCTCACCAAATCGACAGGACGTAGCTTTCTTT. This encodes CASSPNRQDVAFF.

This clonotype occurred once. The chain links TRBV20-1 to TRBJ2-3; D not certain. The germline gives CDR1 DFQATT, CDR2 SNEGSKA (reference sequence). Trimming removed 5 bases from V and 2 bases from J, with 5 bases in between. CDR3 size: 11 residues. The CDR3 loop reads CSAPFTDTQYF. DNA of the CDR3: TGCAGTGCTCCTTTCACAGATACGCAGTATTTT.

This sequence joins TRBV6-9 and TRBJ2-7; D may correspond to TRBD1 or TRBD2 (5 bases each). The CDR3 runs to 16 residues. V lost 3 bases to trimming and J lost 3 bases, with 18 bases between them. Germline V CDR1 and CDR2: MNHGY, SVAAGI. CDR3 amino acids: CASSYLGTTLNYEQYF. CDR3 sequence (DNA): TGTGCCAGCAGTTACCTGGGGACCACCCTAAACTACGAGCAGTACTTC.

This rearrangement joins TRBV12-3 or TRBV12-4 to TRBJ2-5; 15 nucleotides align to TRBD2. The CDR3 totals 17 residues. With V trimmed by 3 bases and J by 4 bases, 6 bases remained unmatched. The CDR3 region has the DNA TGTGCCAGCAGTTTGAGGACTAGCGGGAGGGCCCCAGAGACCCAGTACTTC. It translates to CASSLRTSGRAPETQYF.

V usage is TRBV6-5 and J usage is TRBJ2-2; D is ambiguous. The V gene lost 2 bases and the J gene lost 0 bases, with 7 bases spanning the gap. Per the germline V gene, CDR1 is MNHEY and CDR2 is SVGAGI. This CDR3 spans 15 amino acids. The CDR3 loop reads CASSYTGANTGELFF. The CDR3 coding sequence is TGTGCCAGCAGTTACACTGGAGCGAACACCGGGGAGCTGTTTTTT.

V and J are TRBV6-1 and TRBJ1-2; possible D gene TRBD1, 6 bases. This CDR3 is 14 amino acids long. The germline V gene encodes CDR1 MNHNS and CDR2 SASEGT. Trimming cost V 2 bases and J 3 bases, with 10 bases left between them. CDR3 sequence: CASSERAGDYGYTF. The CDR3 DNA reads TGTGCCAGCAGTGAAAGGGCAGGGGACTATGGCTACACCTTC.